Listed below are T cell receptor beta chains from one sample, sequenced in a study of cytomegalovirus exposure and HLA in healthy donors. TCRdb keeps only in-frame clones here, not all; method: immunoSEQ multiplex PCR. The table has some 180,000 clones, 80% to 85% seen once. The sequenced sample was PBMCs. The receptors come from a male donor in good health and CMV-seronegative. Both conserved end residues are part of each CDR3. A D gene is named only where the DNA matches it firmly. Expanded clones get a size class; other rows say once, few or many, or leave the size out.

j_gene: TRBJ1-4
v_gene: TRBV6-1
len: 13
d_gene: -
abundance: -
CDR3nt: TGTGCCAGCGCGGTGGGGGCAGGGGAAAAACTGTTTTTT
CDR3aa: CASAVGAGEKLFF

j_gene: TRBJ2-1
v_gene: TRBV4-1
len: 15
d_gene: -
abundance: -
CDR3nt: TGCGCCAGCAGCTTACTGACAGATTCCTACAATGAGCAGTTCTTC
CDR3aa: CASSLLTDSYNEQFF

j_gene: TRBJ2-3
v_gene: TRBV5-4
len: 17
d_gene: -
abundance: few
CDR3nt: TGTGCCAGCAGCTCAAATTACCGGTCCGTAAGCACAGATACGCAGTATTTT
CDR3aa: CASSSNYRSVSTDTQYF

j_gene: TRBJ1-2
v_gene: TRBV7-8
len: 15
d_gene: -
abundance: -
CDR3nt: TGTGCCAGCAGTCCTAGTCCAGGGGCTAACTATGGCTACACCTTC
CDR3aa: CASSPSPGANYGYTF

j_gene: TRBJ2-2
v_gene: TRBV7-2
len: 16
d_gene: -
abundance: once
CDR3nt: TGTGCCAGCAGCGCCCGACAGGCGGGTGACACCGGGGAGCTGTTTTTT
CDR3aa: CASSARQAGDTGELFF

j_gene: TRBJ1-5
v_gene: TRBV9
len: 14
d_gene: TRBD1
abundance: -
CDR3nt: TGTGCCAGCTCTAGGGACAGGGGTGGTCAGCCCCAGCATTTT
CDR3aa: CASSRDRGGQPQHF

j_gene: TRBJ1-6
v_gene: TRBV28
len: 15
d_gene: -
abundance: -
CDR3nt: TGTGCCAGCAGTTTATTCTCCAGGGAGGTTTCACCCCTCCACTTT
CDR3aa: CASSLFSREVSPLHF

j_gene: TRBJ1-4
v_gene: TRBV4-1
len: 18
d_gene: -
abundance: -
CDR3nt: TGCGCCAGCAGCCAAGGTCGGGCACAGGGTATAAGCGTTGAAAAACTGTTTTTT
CDR3aa: CASSQGRAQGISVEKLFF

j_gene: TRBJ2-3
v_gene: TRBV5-6
len: 15
d_gene: TRBD1
abundance: -
CDR3nt: TGTGCCAGCAGCTTGGCAGGGGGCAAGGGAGATACGCAGTATTTT
CDR3aa: CASSLAGGKGDTQYF

j_gene: TRBJ1-4
v_gene: TRBV18
len: 15
d_gene: -
abundance: -
CDR3nt: TGTGCCAGCTCAGCGTCGACAGGCCTTAATGAAAAACTGTTTTTT
CDR3aa: CASSASTGLNEKLFF